Listed below are T cell receptor beta chains from one sample, sequenced in a study of cytomegalovirus exposure and HLA in healthy donors. Method: immunoSEQ multiplex PCR; TCRdb's copy keeps in-frame clones and lacks some. The sample totals more than 45,000 clones. Material for sequencing was PBMCs. The receptor source for this set is a woman in her 30s in good health and CMV-seropositive. Each CDR3 is given with its conserved first and last residue. A D gene is named only where the DNA matches it firmly.

J: TRBJ2-3; V: TRBV6-1; D: TRBD1; DNA: TGTGCCAGCAGGCGGCAGGGGGCAATAGATACGCAGTATTTT; CDR3: CASRRQGAIDTQYF
J: TRBJ1-5; V: TRBV6-6; D: TRBD1; DNA: TGTGCCAGCAGTTGGACAGGCGCCAATCAGCCCCAGCATTTT; CDR3: CASSWTGANQPQHF
J: TRBJ2-1; V: TRBV19; D: TRBD2; DNA: TGTGCCAGTAGTACGCTAGCGGGGGGAAACAATGAGCAGTTCTTC; CDR3: CASSTLAGGNNEQFF
J: TRBJ2-7; V: TRBV11-2; D: NA; DNA: TGTGCCGGCAGCGGCGCTAGTTTGGAGCAGTACTTC; CDR3: CAGSGASLEQYF
J: TRBJ2-3; V: TRBV30; D: TRBD2; DNA: TGTGCCTGGAGTGAGGCGGGGGGGCCAGATACGCAGTATTTT; CDR3: CAWSEAGGPDTQYF
J: TRBJ2-7; V: TRBV10-1; D: NA; DNA: TGCGCCAGCAGTGAGGGCGGCGTGCAGTACTTC; CDR3: CASSEGGVQYF
J: TRBJ2-5; V: TRBV6-5; D: NA; DNA: TGTGCCAGCATGCAACAGGGGAGGCGAGAGACCCAGTACTTC; CDR3: CASMQQGRRETQYF
J: TRBJ2-1; V: TRBV30; D: NA; DNA: TGTGCCTGGAGTGTAGGGGGACAAGACAATGAGCAGTTCTTC; CDR3: CAWSVGGQDNEQFF
J: TRBJ2-7; V: TRBV4-1; D: TRBD2; DNA: TGCGCCAGCAGCCAAGATCCGGGTCTAGCGGGAGACGAGCAGTACTTC; CDR3: CASSQDPGLAGDEQYF
J: TRBJ2-3; V: TRBV30; D: TRBD2; DNA: TGTGCCTGTCAGCGGACTAGCGGGGGAGATACGCAGTATTTT; CDR3: CACQRTSGGDTQYF